This TCR beta chain was documented in a study of cytomegalovirus exposure and HLA in healthy donors. TCRdb's copy holds only in-frame clones and misses some; the assay was immunoSEQ multiplex PCR. The repertoire holds 130,000 or so clones, with more than 80% as singletons. The V gene's germline CDR1 is SGHTA and CDR2 FQGNSA. Trimming left V 1 base short and J 4 bases short, with 14 bases between. This CDR3 is 15 amino acids long. This TCR was recovered from a young woman in good health and CMV-seropositive. This chain uses TRBV7-2 with TRBJ2-7; possible D gene TRBD2, 5 bases. Specimen: PBMCs. The CDR3, as DNA: TGTGCCAGCAGCTTAGATCTGCAGTGGAGGTACGAGCAGTACTTC. Its protein product is CASSLDLQWRYEQYF.